Listed here are 27 T cell receptor beta chains from one sample, sequenced in a study of technical replicates of blood from four donors. The assay was immunoSEQ multiplex PCR, and TCRdb's table has in-frame clones only and misses some. Of just over 15,000 clones in the sample, about nine tenths were seen once. What was sequenced was PBMCs. These receptors all come from a human donor in good health.

This chain connects TRBV7-2 to TRBJ1-2; D is unresolved. Trimming left V 1 base short and J 2 bases short, with 14 bases between. CDR1 is SGHTA and CDR2 is FQGNSA in the germline V gene. The CDR3 sequence is 16 residues long. CDR3 region: CASSLVFGLTNYGYTF. The CDR3, as DNA: TGTGCCAGCAGCTTAGTCTTCGGGTTAACGAACTATGGCTACACCTTC. The complete variable domain, with remaining parts taken from reference TRBV7-2 and TRBJ1-2, reads GAGVSQSPSNKVTEKGKDVELRCDPISGHTALYWYRQSLGQGLEFLIYFQGNSAPDKSGLPSDRFSAERTGGSVSTLTIQRTQQEDSAVYLCASSLVFGLTNYGYTFGSGTRLTVV.

The CDR3 region is CASSLVGRTSEQYF. The CDR3 DNA follows: TGTGCCAGCAGCTTAGTGGGCCGCACCTCCGAGCAGTACTTC. This rearrangement joins TRBV7-3 to TRBJ2-7; D is ambiguous. The CDR3 loop spans 14 amino acids. The V gene's germline CDR1 is SGHTA and CDR2 FQGTGA. The germline V and J ends were trimmed by 2 bases and 6 bases, with 14 bases remaining between them.

The V gene is TRBV2, the J gene TRBJ1-1, with D unresolved. This CDR3 comprises 13 residues. Germline V lookup: CDR1 SNHLY, CDR2 FYNNEI. V lost 9 bases to trimming and J lost 4 bases, with 15 bases between them. This CDR3 reads CASTEGTGTEAFF. CDR3 nucleotides: TGTGCCAGTACCGAGGGAACGGGCACTGAAGCTTTCTTT.

The gene calls are TRBV5-1 and TRBJ2-7, with 11 bases that match TRBD2. Germline V CDR1 and CDR2: SGHRS, YFSETQ. J gave up 4 bases and V 2 bases, and 2 bases lay outside the gene matches. CDR3 length: 14 amino acids. The CDR3 DNA sequence: TGCGCCAGCAGCTTACTAGCGGGAGAGTACGAGCAGTACTTC. The encoded protein is CASSLLAGEYEQYF.

The chain employs TRBV19 and TRBJ1-2, with D perhaps matching TRBD1 (6 bases). Germline CDR1 LNHDA, CDR2 SQIVND (reference sequence). V gave up 2 bases and J gave up 3 bases, with 19 bases separating them. The CDR3 has 17 amino acids. The CDR3 DNA sequence: TGTGCCAGTAGTATACAGGGGACCGTATCGACCCACTATGGCTACACCTTC. Protein: CASSIQGTVSTHYGYTF.

V usage is TRBV5-1 and J usage is TRBJ2-3; 8 nucleotides match TRBD1. Germline V gives CDR1 SGHRS, CDR2 YFSETQ. The length of the CDR3 is 20 residues. The V segment lost 1 base and the J segment 0 bases; nucleotides outside the gene matches: 16. This chain's CDR3 is CASSLFSRGQGALSTDTQYF. DNA of the CDR3: TGCGCCAGCAGCTTGTTTAGCCGGGGGCAGGGGGCCCTTAGCACAGATACGCAGTATTTT.

V gene TRBV28 combines with J gene TRBJ2-7; tentative D call: TRBD1 (6 bases). V lost 6 bases, J lost 2 bases, and 29 bases lay in between. The CDR3 is made up of 19 amino acids. CDR1 is MDHEN, CDR2 SYDVKM, per germline. CDR3 nucleotides: TGTGCCAGCAGCAGAGTGGTCAGGGGCGGACCCCAATTCACCTACGAGCAGTACTTC. It codes for CASSRVVRGGPQFTYEQYF.

V is TRBV18 and J is TRBJ2-5, with no clear D. The CDR3 is 15 residues long. Germline values: CDR1 KGHSH, CDR2 LQKENI. V lost 3 bases, J lost 2 bases, and 13 bases lay in between. The CDR3 nucleotides read TGTGCCAGCTCACCGAATGTGGCAGAACAAGAGACCCAGTACTTC. Translating it yields CASSPNVAEQETQYF. The full variable domain, its missing parts supplied by reference TRBV18 and TRBJ2-5, is NAGVMQNPRHLVRRRGQEARLRCSPMKGHSHVYWYRQLPEEGLKFMVYLQKENIIDESGMPKERFSAEFPKEGPSILRIQQVVRGDSAAYFCASSPNVAEQETQYFGPGTRLLVL.

The J gene is TRBJ2-7, the V gene TRBV7-6; D possibly corresponds to TRBD2 (5 bases). The V and J ends lost 2 bases and 12 bases respectively, with 17 bases between them. Germline V gives CDR1 SGHVS, CDR2 FNYEAQ. The CDR3 length is 13 residues. The CDR3 protein is CASSLRLSGRWYF. DNA of the CDR3: TGTGCCAGCAGCTTAAGACTATCAGGTCGGTGGTACTTC.

This clone has only a few counts. V and J are TRBV5-1 and TRBJ1-1, with D uncertain. Germline V gene data show CDR1 as SGHRS and CDR2 as YFSETQ. The length of the CDR3 is 11 residues. The V end was cut by 5 bases, the J end by 5 bases, with 7 bases between. CDR3 loop: CASRAGTEAFF. In nucleotides, the CDR3 is TGCGCCAGCAGGGCCGGGACTGAAGCTTTCTTT.

The V and J genes are TRBV6-1 and TRBJ2-1; 15 bases fit TRBD2. This CDR3 region has 16 residues. The germline V gene encodes CDR1 MNHNS and CDR2 SASEGT. V gave up 4 bases and J gave up 7 bases; unmatched junction bases: 5. CDR3 sequence: CASSGDGTSGRNEQFF. CDR3 nucleotide sequence: TGTGCCAGCAGTGGGGACGGGACTAGCGGGAGGAATGAGCAGTTCTTC.

The chain links TRBV19 to TRBJ1-1; D is ambiguous. Trimming took 3 bases from V and 0 from J, leaving 11 bases between them. Germline loops: CDR1 LNHDA, CDR2 SQIVND (reference sequence). CDR3 length: 15 residues. For the CDR3, the DNA is TGTGCCAGTAGTATGAACCAGGCCCTGAACACTGAAGCTTTCTTT. Its translation is CASSMNQALNTEAFF.

The chain carries TRBV5-8 and TRBJ1-1, with D perhaps matching TRBD1 (6 bases). Germline values: CDR1 SGHTS, CDR2 YDEGEE. The CDR3 is made up of 14 amino acids. The germline V and J ends were trimmed by 6 bases and 0 bases, with 12 bases remaining between them. CDR3 DNA sequence: TGTGCCAGCACCAAGGGGGTCATGAACACTGAAGCTTTCTTT. Encoded protein: CASTKGVMNTEAFF. The full variable domain, completed using reference TRBV5-8 and TRBJ1-1, is EAGVTQSPTHLIKTRGQQATLRCSPISGHTSVYWYQQALGLGLQFLLWYDEGEERNRGNFPPRFSGRQFPNYSSELNVNALELEDSALYLCASTKGVMNTEAFFGQGTRLTVV.

The rearrangement links TRBV15 to TRBJ2-4; 9 bases map to TRBD2. The CDR3 length is 18 residues. J lost 2 bases, V lost 0 bases, and 8 bases had no gene match. The germline CDR1 and CDR2 sequences are LNHNV and YYDKDF (reference sequence). CDR3 nucleotide sequence: TGTGCCACCAGCAGAGATGGCCAGCGGGAGGCTACCAAAAACATTCAGTACTTC. The encoded protein is CATSRDGQREATKNIQYF.

The CDR3 DNA reads TGTGCCAGCAGCCCTAATTTACCCAGAGACAGGACGATGTACTTC. It specifies CASSPNLPRDRTMYF. V and J are TRBV28 and TRBJ2-7, with a weak D call TRBD1 (6 bases). Germline CDR1 MDHEN, CDR2 SYDVKM. V lost 6 bases to trimming and J lost 12 bases, with 27 bases between them. This CDR3 region has 15 residues.

J is TRBJ2-2 and V is TRBV7-2; 10 bases match TRBD2. The CDR3 totals 15 residues. Losses at the gene ends were 5 bases for V and 5 bases for J; bases not matched to a gene: 5. Germline values: CDR1 SGHTA, CDR2 FQGNSA. The CDR3 region is CASSPLAGETGELFF. The CDR3 nucleotides read TGTGCCAGCAGCCCCCTAGCGGGAGAGACCGGGGAGCTGTTTTTT. The whole variable domain, remainder taken from reference TRBV7-2 and TRBJ2-2, is GAGVSQSPSNKVTEKGKDVELRCDPISGHTALYWYRQSLGQGLEFLIYFQGNSAPDKSGLPSDRFSAERTGGSVSTLTIQRTQQEDSAVYLCASSPLAGETGELFFGEGSRLTVL.

The chain uses TRBV30 and TRBJ2-7; 9 bases line up with TRBD2. Unmatched junction bases numbered 12, after V lost 2 bases and J lost 7 bases. The germline CDR1 and CDR2 sequences are GTSNPN and SVGIG (reference sequence). CDR3 length: 15 residues. This chain's CDR3 is CAWSRAAGGPWEQYF. CDR3 in DNA: TGTGCCTGGAGTAGGGCGGCGGGAGGGCCTTGGGAGCAGTACTTC.

The count of this clone is one. The J gene is TRBJ1-2, the V gene TRBV7-9; no definite D call. The V and J ends lost 1 base and 1 base respectively, with 7 bases between them. The CDR3 length is 14 residues. Per the germline V gene, CDR1 is SEHNR and CDR2 is FQNEAQ (reference sequence). For the CDR3, the DNA is TGTGCCAGCAGCTTAGGGGCGAGTAACTATGGCTACACCTTC. Its translation: CASSLGASNYGYTF.

This chain links TRBV19 with TRBJ1-5, with D uncertain. The germline V gene encodes CDR1 LNHDA and CDR2 SQIVND (reference sequence). Between the trimmed V and J ends, which lost 6 bases and 4 bases, there was a span of 16 bases. CDR3 length: 15 residues. The DNA for the CDR3 is TGTGCCAGTAGCTTCGCCATACAAATTAATCAGCCCCAGCATTTT. It translates to CASSFAIQINQPQHF.

The chain is built from TRBV27 and TRBJ1-1; TRBD1 aligns across 7 bases. The CDR3 runs to 14 residues. Germline V gene data show CDR1 as MNHEY and CDR2 as SMNVEV (reference sequence). Trimming removed 5 bases from V and 1 base from J; junction bases left unmatched: 4. CDR3: CASSQRTGNTEAFF. The CDR3, as DNA: TGTGCCAGCAGTCAGCGGACAGGGAACACTGAAGCTTTCTTT.

The chain couples TRBV18 to TRBJ2-1, with TRBD1 matching 7 bases. The CDR3 length is 18 residues. The V gene end was trimmed by 6 bases and the J gene end by 0 bases; junction bases not matched to a gene: 14. In germline, CDR1 is KGHSH, CDR2 LQKENI. This CDR3 reads CASSPNTGVGSSYNEQFF. In DNA form, the CDR3 reads TGTGCCAGCTCGCCTAATACAGGGGTCGGTAGCTCCTACAATGAGCAGTTCTTC.

This clone was seen once. CDR3 sequence (DNA): TGTGCCACCCAGACCGGGGGGACTGAAGCTTTCTTT. It yields the protein CATQTGGTEAFF. The chain is built from TRBV7-8 and TRBJ1-1, with D possibly matching TRBD1 (5 bases). V lost 10 bases and J 5 bases, leaving 14 bases between the germline ends. This CDR3 contains 12 residues. Germline loops: CDR1 SGHVS, CDR2 FQNEAQ. The full variable domain, rest sourced from reference TRBV7-8 and TRBJ1-1, is GAGVSQSPRYKVAKRGQDVALRCDPISGHVSLFWYQQALGQGPEFLTYFQNEAQLDKSGLPSDRFFAERPEGSVSTLKIQRTQQEDSAVYLCATQTGGTEAFFGQGTRLTVV.

V and J are TRBV5-1 and TRBJ1-1; D is possibly TRBD1 (5 bases). The length of the CDR3 is 14 residues. CDR1 is SGHRS, CDR2 YFSETQ, per germline. Trimming took 4 bases from V and 5 from J, leaving 15 bases between them. The CDR3 DNA is TGCGCCAGCAGCGTCGGGTCGGGGGAAACTGAAGCTTTCTTT. It is translated as CASSVGSGETEAFF.

The chain links TRBV7-9 to TRBJ2-1, with 7 bases matching TRBD1. The junction had 3 bases not matched to a gene; V was cut back by 1 base and J by 6 bases. The CDR3 covers 14 residues. Germline loops: CDR1 SEHNR, CDR2 FQNEAQ (reference sequence). CDR3 nucleotides: TGTGCCAGCAGCTTAGGGGACAGCCGCAATGAGCAGTTCTTC. Translated, it gives CASSLGDSRNEQFF.

The chain joins TRBV5-1 to TRBJ1-1; D is uncertain. The CDR3 is made up of 13 amino acids. V lost 3 bases to trimming and J lost 0 bases, with 6 bases between them. Germline V CDR1 and CDR2: SGHRS, YFSETQ. In DNA form, the CDR3 reads TGCGCCAGCAGCTCCACACTGAACACTGAAGCTTTCTTT. Translated: CASSSTLNTEAFF.

This chain joins TRBV14 and TRBJ2-7, with TRBD2 identical over 8 bases. Looked up from germline, CDR1 is SGHDN and CDR2 is FVKESK. Losses at the gene ends were 6 bases for V and 3 bases for J; bases not matched to a gene: 7. The CDR3 is 14 residues long. For the CDR3, the DNA is TGTGCCAGCAGTGACGGGAGGGCCCGCTACGAGCAGTACTTC. It codes for CASSDGRARYEQYF. Variable domain in full (rest from reference TRBV14 and TRBJ2-7): EAGVTQFPSHSVIEKGQTVTLRCDPISGHDNLYWYRRVMGKEIKFLLHFVKESKQDESGMPNNRFLAERTGGTYSTLKVQPAELEDSGVYFCASSDGRARYEQYFGPGTRLTVT.

This rearrangement joins TRBV9 to TRBJ2-7; D perhaps matches TRBD1 (5 bases). The CDR3 runs 14 residues. Looked up from germline, CDR1 is SGDLS and CDR2 is YYNGEE. The V end lost 0 bases, the J end lost 3 bases, and 10 bases lay between the germline ends. The CDR3: CASSVAPGNYEQYF. CDR3 nucleotides: TGTGCCAGCAGCGTAGCTCCAGGGAACTACGAGCAGTACTTC.